One T cell receptor beta chain is described in this entry. The V end was cut by 2 bases, the J end by 1 base, with 8 bases between. CDR3 length equals 14 residues. Germline V gives CDR1 SEHNR, CDR2 FQNEAQ (reference sequence). The entry originates in a study of OX40 agonist ivuxolimab in advanced cancers. About the study: Mean age approximately 66 years, range about 20 to 90; around 80% male. Prior therapy, whether anti-PD-1, anti-PD-L1 or anti-CTLA-4, was allowed, and 40% had some.

Data came from immunoSEQ multiplex PCR; TCRdb stores just in-frame clones and leaves some out. This sample carries tens of thousands of clones, 75% to 90% of them seen once, and the ten largest clones take around 0.19%. The V and J genes are TRBV7-9 and TRBJ1-2; a possible D gene is TRBD1 (5 bases). This sequence was found in an adult with an advanced solid tumor such as melanoma, head and neck, liver or kidney cancer. Specimen: CD4+ or CD8+ T cells sorted from blood, collected in a trial of the OX40 agonist ivuxolimab. CDR3 protein: CASSLLGDNYGYTF. The DNA of the CDR3 is TGTGCCAGCAGCTTACTGGGGGATAACTATGGCTACACCTTC.